The 2 T cell receptor beta chains listed next were all sequenced from one sample in a study of regulatory T cells in long-lasting Graves disease. Library construction for TCR beta used iRepertoire HTBI primers and Arm-PCR of CDR3 regions. TCRdb analysed the multiplex PCR reads with MiXCR anew, one entry per CDR3 protein. Altogether 350,000 to 550,000 distinct CDR3 sequences are present, 14% to 15% being singletons, with the ten largest covering about a sixth. Sample time point: newly diagnosed GD, antithyroid drugs for less than 3 months. Preparation of the TCR library used RNA extracted from PBMCs. A further study also used this sample, focusing on T cells in Graves' hyperthyroidism and ophthalmopathy.

Sequencing used peripheral blood mononuclear cells (PBMCs), obtained at new diagnosis, from a patient treated with antithyroid drugs. These receptors were taken from a woman aged 25 to 39 with Graves disease.

This chain connects TRBV7-9 to TRBJ2-7; 9 positions agree with TRBD1. Trimming removed 1 base from V and 2 bases from J; junction bases left unmatched: 3. CDR1 and CDR2 (germline): SEHNR, FQNEAQ (reference sequence). The CDR3 covers 15 residues. Here the CDR3 reads CASSLERDRAYEQYF. The CDR3 nucleotides read TGTGCCAGCAGCTTAGAACGGGACAGGGCCTACGAGCAGTACTTC.

This clonotype was counted ten times or more. The V gene is TRBV20-1, the J gene TRBJ2-5, with a tentative D call TRBD2 (5 bases). Trimming removed 7 bases at V and 3 bases at J, with 12 bases between. Per the germline V gene, CDR1 is DFQATT and CDR2 is SNEGSKA (reference sequence). There are 12 residues in the CDR3. CDR3 loop: CSVSGYEETQYF. In nucleotides, the CDR3 is TGCAGTGTCAGCGGCTACGAAGAGACCCAGTACTTC.